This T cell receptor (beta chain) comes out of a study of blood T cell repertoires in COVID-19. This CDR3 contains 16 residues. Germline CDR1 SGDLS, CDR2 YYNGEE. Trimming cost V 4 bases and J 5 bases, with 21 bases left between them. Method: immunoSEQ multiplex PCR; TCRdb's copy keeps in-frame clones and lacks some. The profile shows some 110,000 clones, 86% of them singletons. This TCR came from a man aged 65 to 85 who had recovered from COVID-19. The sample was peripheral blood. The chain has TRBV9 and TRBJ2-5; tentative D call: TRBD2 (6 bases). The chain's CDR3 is CASSFTNGIGRETQYF. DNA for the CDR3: TGTGCCAGCAGCTTCACCAACGGAATAGGGAGGGAGACCCAGTACTTC.